This T cell receptor (beta chain) was identified in a study of blood T cell repertoires in COVID-19. Study in general: Whether acute or convalescent, the COVID-19 samples came from the United States, Italy and Spain. From T cells, B-cell-depleted T cells, or PBMCs came the material, which was cDNA or gDNA.

Original processing notes: Amplified reference gene primers provided the basis for estimating nucleated cell counts. Libraries were prepared by immunoSEQ multiplex PCR; TCRdb keeps only in-frame clonotypes and omits some of them. The D gene and trimming were derived from the DNA, and the V and J assignments and clone size from that table. The table has some 95,000 clones, 70% to 80% seen once. Germline V gives CDR1 SQVTM, CDR2 ANQGSEA. With 0 bases removed from V and 6 bases from J, the gap between germline ends came to 14 bases. The CDR3 sequence is 14 residues long. The receptor's source is a man between 65 and 85 years old with acute or convalescent COVID-19. This chain joins TRBV29-1 and TRBJ1-1, with D possibly matching TRBD1 (6 bases). The specimen was peripheral blood. CDR3 in amino acids: CSVEDQGTSPEAFF. CDR3 DNA sequence: TGCAGCGTTGAAGATCAGGGGACCTCTCCTGAAGCTTTCTTT.